This T cell receptor (beta chain) was profiled in a study of resident and recirculating memory T cells in vitiligo. Notes on the study in general: Different lesions suggested infiltration by different T cell clones.

In germline, CDR1 is MNHNY, CDR2 SVGAGI (reference sequence). This CDR3 has 15 residues. Losses at the gene ends were 5 bases for V and 0 bases for J; bases not matched to a gene: 5. Regarding this clone: Its specificity is unknown.

Stability required unchanged lesions during the previous 6 months. The method was immunoSEQ multiplex PCR; TCRdb's version includes in-frame clones alone and lacks a portion of them. Altogether roughly 80,000 clones are present, around 90% being singletons, with the ten largest covering more than 5%. This receptor was identified in a male donor with vitiligo. The sequencing input was blood. V and J are TRBV6-6 and TRBJ2-5; 8 nucleotides line up with TRBD1. In nucleotides, the CDR3 is TGTGCCAGCAGTCCAGGGACAGGTTACCAAGAGACCCAGTACTTC. Translated, it gives CASSPGTGYQETQYF.